Sequencing of this T cell receptor (beta chain) was carried out in a study of early T cells in non-severe SARS-CoV-2 infection. Study context: Whole-blood bulk RNA, unsorted, was sequenced, and chains were unpaired.

Remarks on this clonotype: As yet, its antigen is unknown.

Whole-study results and caveats: Matching with VDJdb favored anti-spike CD8 responses (missing private and CD4 specificities).

Unique molecular identifiers were affixed to single, distinct cDNA molecules. TCRdb fed the 5' RACE reads into MiXCR, producing one record per CDR3 protein. The sample comprises around 61,000 distinct CDR3 sequences, roughly 12% of which are singletons, and 2.5% to 3.5% rests with the top ten. Sequenced material: whole blood. The receptor comes from an adult who was a healthcare worker with PCR-confirmed SARS-CoV-2 infection or an uninfected control (not recorded which).

CDR3 sequence (DNA): TGTGCCAGCAACCGGGACGGCAATTCACCCCTCCACTTT. This gives the protein CASNRDGNSPLHF. The chain has TRBV6-5 and TRBJ1-6, with D possibly matching TRBD1 (5 bases). The CDR3 sequence is 13 residues long. With 7 bases removed from V and 7 bases from J, the gap between germline ends came to 11 bases. From germline, CDR1 is MNHEY and CDR2 SVGAGI.